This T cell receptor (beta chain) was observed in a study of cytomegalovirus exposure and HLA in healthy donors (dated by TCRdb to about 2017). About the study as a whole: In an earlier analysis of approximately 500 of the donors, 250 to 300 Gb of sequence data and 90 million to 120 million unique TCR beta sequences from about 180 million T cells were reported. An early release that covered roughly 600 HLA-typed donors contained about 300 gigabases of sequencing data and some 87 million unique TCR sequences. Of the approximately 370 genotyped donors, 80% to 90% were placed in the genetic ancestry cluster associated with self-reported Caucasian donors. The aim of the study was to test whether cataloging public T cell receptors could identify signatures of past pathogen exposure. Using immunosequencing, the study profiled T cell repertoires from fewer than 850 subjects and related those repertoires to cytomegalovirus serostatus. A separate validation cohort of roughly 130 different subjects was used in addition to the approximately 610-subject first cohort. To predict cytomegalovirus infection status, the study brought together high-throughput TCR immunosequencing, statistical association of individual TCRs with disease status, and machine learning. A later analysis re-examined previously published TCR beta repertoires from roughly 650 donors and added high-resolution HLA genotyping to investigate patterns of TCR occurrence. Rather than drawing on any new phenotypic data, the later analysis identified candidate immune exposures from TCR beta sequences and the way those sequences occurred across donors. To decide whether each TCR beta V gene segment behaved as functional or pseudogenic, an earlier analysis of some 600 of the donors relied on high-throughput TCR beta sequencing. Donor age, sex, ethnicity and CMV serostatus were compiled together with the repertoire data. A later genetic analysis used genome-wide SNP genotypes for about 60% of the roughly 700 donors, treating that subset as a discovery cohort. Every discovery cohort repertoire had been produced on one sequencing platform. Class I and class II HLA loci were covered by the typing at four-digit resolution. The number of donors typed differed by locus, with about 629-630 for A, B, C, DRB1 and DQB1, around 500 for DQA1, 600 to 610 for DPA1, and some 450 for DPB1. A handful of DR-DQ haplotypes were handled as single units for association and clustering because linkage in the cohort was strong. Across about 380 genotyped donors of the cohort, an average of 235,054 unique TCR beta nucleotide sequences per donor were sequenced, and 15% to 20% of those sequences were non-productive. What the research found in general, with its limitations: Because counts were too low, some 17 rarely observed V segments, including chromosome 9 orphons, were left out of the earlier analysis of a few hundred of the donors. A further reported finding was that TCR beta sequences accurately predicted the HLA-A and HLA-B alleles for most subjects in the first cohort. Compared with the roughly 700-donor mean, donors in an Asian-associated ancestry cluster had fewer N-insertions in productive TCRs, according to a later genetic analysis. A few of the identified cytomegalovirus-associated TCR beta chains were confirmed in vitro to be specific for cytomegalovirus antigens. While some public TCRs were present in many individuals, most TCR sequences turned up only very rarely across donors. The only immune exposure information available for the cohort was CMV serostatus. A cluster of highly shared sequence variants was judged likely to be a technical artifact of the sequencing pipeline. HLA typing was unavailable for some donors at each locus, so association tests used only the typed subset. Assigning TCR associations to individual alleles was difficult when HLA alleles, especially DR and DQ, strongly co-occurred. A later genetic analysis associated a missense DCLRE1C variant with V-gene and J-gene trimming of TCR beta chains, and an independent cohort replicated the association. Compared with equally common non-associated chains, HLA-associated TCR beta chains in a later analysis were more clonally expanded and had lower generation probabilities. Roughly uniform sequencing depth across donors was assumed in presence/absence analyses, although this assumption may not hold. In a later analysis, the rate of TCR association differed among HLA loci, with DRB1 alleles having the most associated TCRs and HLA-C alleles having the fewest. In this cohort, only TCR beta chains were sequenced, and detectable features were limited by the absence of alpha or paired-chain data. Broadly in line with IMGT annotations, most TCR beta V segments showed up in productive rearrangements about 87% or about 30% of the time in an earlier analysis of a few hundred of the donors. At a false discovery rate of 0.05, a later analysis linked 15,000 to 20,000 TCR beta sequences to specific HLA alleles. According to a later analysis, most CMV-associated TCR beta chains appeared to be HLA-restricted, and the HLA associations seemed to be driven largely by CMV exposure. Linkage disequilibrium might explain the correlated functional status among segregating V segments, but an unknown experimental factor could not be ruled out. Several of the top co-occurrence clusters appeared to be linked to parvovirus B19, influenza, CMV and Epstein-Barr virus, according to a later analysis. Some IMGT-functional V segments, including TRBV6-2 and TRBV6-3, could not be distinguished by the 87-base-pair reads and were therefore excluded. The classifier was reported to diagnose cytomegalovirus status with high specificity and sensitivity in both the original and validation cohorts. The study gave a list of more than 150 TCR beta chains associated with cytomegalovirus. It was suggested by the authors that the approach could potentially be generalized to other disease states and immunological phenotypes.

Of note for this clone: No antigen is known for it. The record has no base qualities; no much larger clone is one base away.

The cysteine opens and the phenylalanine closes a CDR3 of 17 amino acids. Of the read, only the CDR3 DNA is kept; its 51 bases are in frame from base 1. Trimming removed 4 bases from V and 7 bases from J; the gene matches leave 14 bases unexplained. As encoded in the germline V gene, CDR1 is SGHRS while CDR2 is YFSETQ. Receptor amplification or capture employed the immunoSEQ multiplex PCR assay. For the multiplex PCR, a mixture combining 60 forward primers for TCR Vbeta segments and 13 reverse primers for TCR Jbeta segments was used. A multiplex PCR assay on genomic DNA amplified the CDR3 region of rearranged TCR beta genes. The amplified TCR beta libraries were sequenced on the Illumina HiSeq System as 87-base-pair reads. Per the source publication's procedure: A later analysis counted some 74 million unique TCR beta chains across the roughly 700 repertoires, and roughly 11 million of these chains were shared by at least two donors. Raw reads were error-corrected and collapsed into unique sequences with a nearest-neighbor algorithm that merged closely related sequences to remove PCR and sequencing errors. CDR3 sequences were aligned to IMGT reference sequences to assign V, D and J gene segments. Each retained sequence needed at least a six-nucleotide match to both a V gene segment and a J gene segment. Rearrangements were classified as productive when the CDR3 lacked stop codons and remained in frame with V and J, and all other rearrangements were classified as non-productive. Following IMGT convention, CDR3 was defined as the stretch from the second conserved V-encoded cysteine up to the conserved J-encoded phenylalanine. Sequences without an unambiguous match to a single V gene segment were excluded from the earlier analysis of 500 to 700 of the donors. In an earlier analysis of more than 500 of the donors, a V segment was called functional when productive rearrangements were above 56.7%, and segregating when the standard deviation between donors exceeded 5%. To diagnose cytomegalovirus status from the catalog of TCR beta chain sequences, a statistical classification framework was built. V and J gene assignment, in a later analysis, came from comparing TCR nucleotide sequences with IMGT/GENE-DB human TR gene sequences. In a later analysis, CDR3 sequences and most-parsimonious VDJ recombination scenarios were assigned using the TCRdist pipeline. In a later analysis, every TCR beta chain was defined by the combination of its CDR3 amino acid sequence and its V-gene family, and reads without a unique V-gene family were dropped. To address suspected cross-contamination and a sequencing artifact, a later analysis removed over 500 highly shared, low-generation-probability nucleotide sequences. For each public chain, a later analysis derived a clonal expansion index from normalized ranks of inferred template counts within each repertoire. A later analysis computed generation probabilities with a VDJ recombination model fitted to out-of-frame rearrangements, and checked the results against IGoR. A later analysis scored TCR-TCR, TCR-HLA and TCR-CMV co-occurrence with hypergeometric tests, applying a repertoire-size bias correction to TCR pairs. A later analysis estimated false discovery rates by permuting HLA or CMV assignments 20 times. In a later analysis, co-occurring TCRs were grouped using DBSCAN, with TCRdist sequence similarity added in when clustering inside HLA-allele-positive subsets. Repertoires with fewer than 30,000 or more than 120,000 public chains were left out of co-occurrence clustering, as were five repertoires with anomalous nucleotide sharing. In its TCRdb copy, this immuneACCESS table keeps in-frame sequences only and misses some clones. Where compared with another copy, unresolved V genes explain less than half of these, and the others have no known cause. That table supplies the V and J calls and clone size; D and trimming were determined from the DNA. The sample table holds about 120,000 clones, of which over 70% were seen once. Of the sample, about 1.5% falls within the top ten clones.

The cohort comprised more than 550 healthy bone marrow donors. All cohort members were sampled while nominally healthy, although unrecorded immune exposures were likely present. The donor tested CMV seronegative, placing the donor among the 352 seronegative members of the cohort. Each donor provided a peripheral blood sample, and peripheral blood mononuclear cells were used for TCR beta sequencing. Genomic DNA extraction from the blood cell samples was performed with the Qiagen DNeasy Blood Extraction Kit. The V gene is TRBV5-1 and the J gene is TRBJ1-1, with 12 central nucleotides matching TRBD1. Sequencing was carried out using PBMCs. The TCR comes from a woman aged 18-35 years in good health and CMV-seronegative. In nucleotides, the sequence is TGCGCCAGCAGCCCAAACCTGGGGACAGGGGGCGGCCTTGAAGCTTTCTTT. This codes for CASSPNLGTGGGLEAFF. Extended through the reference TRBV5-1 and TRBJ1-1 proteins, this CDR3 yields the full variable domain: KAGVTQTPRYLIKTRGQQVTLSCSPISGHRSVSWYQQTPGQGLQFLFEYFSETQRNKGNFPGRFSGRQFSNSRSEMNVSTLELGDSALYLCASSPNLGTGGGLEAFFGQGTRLTVV.